This TCR beta chain was sequenced in a study of blood T cell repertoires in COVID-19. The method was immunoSEQ multiplex PCR; TCRdb's version includes in-frame clones alone and lacks a portion of them. The profile shows just over 650,000 clones, around 90% of them singletons. This clone was recorded once. The receptor was isolated from a woman younger than 30 with acute or convalescent COVID-19. What was sequenced was peripheral blood.

This CDR3 is CASSDQPGQGVTEQFF. The CDR3, as DNA: TGTGCCAGCAGTGACCAACCGGGACAGGGAGTCACTGAGCAGTTCTTC. The V call is TRBV6-4, the J call TRBJ2-1; 9 bases map to TRBD1. After removal of 2 bases from V and 9 bases from J, the junction contained 11 bases not matched to a gene. CDR3 length: 16 amino acids. CDR1 is MRHNA, CDR2 SNTAGT, per germline.